In this sample, the clone carrying this TCR beta chain turned up a few times. What it binds is not known. Donors were systemically healthy Caucasian individuals from Russia aged about 6 to 95 years. The data belong to a study of blood T cells in healthy people across ages. Points from the study as a whole: Diversity was estimated from one million T cells, and these estimates were considered underestimates.

A second about 7 to 12 cycle PCR used barcoded and J-beta primers. Every cDNA molecule carried a tag from a template-switch adaptor bearing 12 random nucleotides. Each of the samples gave a minimum of 2.5 million paired-end reads that contained CDR3. Using its own MiXCR run on the 5' RACE reads, TCRdb lists one record per CDR3 protein. The sample shows roughly 2 million distinct CDR3 sequences, less than 50% of them seen only once. The origin of this receptor is a woman aged 40 to 49 in good health. The sequenced sample consisted of blood.

Here the CDR3 DNA reads TGCAGTGCTAGGCGGCGGTCAGGGACGGGCCCCTACAATGAGCAGTTCTTC. Encoded protein: CSARRRSGTGPYNEQFF. The chain joins TRBV20-1 to TRBJ2-1, with D perhaps assigned TRBD1 or TRBD2 (5 bases each). Germline V gene lookup returns CDR1 DFQATT and CDR2 SNEGSKA (reference sequence). The germline V and J ends were trimmed by 3 bases and 2 bases, with 20 bases remaining between them. The CDR3 covers 17 residues.